This TCR beta chain is from a study of shared clonotypes between healthy human individuals. The wider study: Every donor yielded three CD4 naive, three CD4 memory, two CD8 naive and one CD8 memory plate. Study observations and caveats: On the whole, naive subsets had larger estimated richness than memory subsets had. Sampling was confined to blood; repertoires within tissues likely differ. Rarefaction demonstrated incomplete sorted-subset sequencing despite large depth.

The repertoire was sequenced with immunoSEQ multiplex PCR; TCRdb's copy has only in-frame clones and lacks some. The table has over 2 million clones, about 95% seen once; the top ten hold about 1.1%. The germline V and J ends were trimmed by 0 bases and 5 bases, with 7 bases remaining between them. The CDR3 runs to 14 residues. In germline, CDR1 is MGHRA, CDR2 YSYEKL. Comment on this clone: Its antigen is undetermined.

Terminally differentiated effector memory CD45RA+ cells were excluded from the naive CD8 cells, which were CD45RO-negative and positively selected for CCR7. The chain uses TRBV4-1 and TRBJ2-2, with no clear D. This clonotype was obtained from a man aged 18 to 29 in good health. The sequenced sample was naive CD8+ T cells sorted from blood. DNA for the CDR3: TGCGCCAGCAGCCAAGAGAAGAGAACCGGGGAGCTGTTTTTT. Amino acid sequence: CASSQEKRTGELFF.